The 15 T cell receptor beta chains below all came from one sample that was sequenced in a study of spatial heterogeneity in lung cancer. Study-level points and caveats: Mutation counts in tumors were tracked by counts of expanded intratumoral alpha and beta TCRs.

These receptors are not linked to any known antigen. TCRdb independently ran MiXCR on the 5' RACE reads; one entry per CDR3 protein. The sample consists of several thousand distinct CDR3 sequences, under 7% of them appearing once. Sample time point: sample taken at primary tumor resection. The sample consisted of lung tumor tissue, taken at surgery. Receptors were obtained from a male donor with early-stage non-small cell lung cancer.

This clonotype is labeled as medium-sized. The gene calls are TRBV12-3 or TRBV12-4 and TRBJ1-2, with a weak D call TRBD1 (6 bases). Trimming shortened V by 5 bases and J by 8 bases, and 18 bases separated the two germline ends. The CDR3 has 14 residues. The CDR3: CASSQSDSHAGYTF. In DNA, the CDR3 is TGTGCCAGCAGTCAATCGGACAGCCATGCGGGCTACACCTTC.

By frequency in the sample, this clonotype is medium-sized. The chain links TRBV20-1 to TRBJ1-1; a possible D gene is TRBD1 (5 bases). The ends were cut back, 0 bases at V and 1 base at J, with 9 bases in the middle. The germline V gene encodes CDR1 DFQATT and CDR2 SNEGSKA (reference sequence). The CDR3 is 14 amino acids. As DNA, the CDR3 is TGCAGTGCTAGAGATCCCCAGGGGAACACTGAAGCTTTCTTT. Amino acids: CSARDPQGNTEAFF.

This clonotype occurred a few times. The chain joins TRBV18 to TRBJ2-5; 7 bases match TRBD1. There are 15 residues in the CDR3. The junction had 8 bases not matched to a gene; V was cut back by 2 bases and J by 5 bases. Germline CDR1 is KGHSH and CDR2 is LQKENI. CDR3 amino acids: CASSPSRQGAETQYF. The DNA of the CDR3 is TGTGCCAGCTCACCATCCAGACAGGGAGCCGAGACCCAGTACTTC. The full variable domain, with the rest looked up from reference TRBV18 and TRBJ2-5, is NAGVMQNPRHLVRRRGQEARLRCSPMKGHSHVYWYRQLPEEGLKFMVYLQKENIIDESGMPKERFSAEFPKEGPSILRIQQVVRGDSAAYFCASSPSRQGAETQYFGPGTRLLVL.

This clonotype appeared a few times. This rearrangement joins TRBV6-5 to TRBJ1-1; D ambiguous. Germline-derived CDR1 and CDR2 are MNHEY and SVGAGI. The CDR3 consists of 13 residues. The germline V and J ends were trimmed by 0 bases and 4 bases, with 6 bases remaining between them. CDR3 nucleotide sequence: TGTGCCAGCAGTTACTCGGAGTTCACTGAAGCTTTCTTT. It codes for CASSYSEFTEAFF.

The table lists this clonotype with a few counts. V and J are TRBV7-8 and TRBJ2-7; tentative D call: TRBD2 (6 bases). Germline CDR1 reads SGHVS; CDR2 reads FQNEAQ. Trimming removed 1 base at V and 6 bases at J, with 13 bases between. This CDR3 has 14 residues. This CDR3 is CASSLGDLAAEQYF. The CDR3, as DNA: TGTGCCAGCAGCTTAGGGGACTTAGCGGCCGAGCAGTACTTC.

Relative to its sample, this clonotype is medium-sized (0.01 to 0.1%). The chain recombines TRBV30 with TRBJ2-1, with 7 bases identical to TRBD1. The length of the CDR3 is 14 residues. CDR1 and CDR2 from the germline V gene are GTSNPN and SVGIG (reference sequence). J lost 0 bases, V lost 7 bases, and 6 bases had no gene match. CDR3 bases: TGTGCCTCACAGGGGCTCGGCTCCTACAATGAGCAGTTCTTC. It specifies CASQGLGSYNEQFF.

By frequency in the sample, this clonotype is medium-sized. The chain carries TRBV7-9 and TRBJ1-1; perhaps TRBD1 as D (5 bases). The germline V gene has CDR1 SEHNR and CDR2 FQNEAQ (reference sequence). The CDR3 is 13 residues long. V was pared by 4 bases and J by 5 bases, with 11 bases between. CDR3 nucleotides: TGTGCCAGCAGCTCAGGACAAGGGACTGAAGCTTTCTTT. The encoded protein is CASSSGQGTEAFF. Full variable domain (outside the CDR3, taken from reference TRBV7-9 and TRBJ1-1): DTGVSQNPRHKITKRGQNVTFRCDPISEHNRLYWYRQTLGQGPEFLTYFQNEAQLEKSRLLSDRFSAERPKGSFSTLEIQRTEQGDSAMYLCASSSGQGTEAFFGQGTRLTVV.

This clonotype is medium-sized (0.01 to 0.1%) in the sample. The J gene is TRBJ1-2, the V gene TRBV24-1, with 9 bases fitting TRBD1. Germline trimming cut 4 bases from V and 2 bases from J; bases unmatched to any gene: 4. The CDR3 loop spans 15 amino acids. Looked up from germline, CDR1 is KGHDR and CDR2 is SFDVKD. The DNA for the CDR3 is TGTGCCACCAGTGACAACAGGGGGCTGAACTATGGCTACACCTTC. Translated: CATSDNRGLNYGYTF.

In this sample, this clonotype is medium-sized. For the CDR3, the DNA is TGCAGTGCTAGAGTTCCCCGTCGGGGGCAAGGGATTGAGCAGTTCTTC. As protein: CSARVPRRGQGIEQFF. V gene TRBV20-1 combines with J gene TRBJ2-1; D possibly matches TRBD1 or TRBD2 (6 bases each). This CDR3 comprises 16 residues. Trimming cost V 1 base and J 9 bases, with 22 bases left between them. Germline CDR1 reads DFQATT; CDR2 reads SNEGSKA (reference sequence).

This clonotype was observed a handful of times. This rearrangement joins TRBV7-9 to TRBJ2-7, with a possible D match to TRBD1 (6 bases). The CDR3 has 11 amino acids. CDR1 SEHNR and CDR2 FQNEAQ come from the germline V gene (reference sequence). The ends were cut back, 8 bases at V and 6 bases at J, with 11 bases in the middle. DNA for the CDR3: TGTGCCAGCGTTTTGGACAGCGAGCAGTACTTC. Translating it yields CASVLDSEQYF. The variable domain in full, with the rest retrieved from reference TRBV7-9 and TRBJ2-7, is DTGVSQNPRHKITKRGQNVTFRCDPISEHNRLYWYRQTLGQGPEFLTYFQNEAQLEKSRLLSDRFSAERPKGSFSTLEIQRTEQGDSAMYLCASVLDSEQYFGPGTRLTVT.

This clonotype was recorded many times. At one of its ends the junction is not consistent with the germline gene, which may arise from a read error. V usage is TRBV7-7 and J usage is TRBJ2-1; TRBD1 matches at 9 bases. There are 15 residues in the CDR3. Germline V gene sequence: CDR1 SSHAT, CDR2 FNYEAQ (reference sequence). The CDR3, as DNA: TGTGCTAGCAGCTCCGGACAGGGGACGTACAATGAGCAGTTCTTC. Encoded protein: CASSSGQGTYNEQFF.

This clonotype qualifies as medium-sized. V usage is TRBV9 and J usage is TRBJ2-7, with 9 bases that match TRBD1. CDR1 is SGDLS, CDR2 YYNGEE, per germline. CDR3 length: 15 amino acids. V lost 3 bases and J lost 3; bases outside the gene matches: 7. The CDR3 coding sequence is TGTGCCAGCAGCGCAGAGGGACAGGGCTTCTACGAGCAGTACTTC. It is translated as CASSAEGQGFYEQYF.

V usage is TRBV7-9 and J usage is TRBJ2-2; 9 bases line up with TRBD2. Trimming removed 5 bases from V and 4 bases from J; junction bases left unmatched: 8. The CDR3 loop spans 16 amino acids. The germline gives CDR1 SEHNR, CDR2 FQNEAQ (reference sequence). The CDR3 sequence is CASSPEVAGVTGELFF. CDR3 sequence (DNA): TGTGCCAGCAGCCCCGAGGTAGCGGGGGTCACCGGGGAGCTGTTTTTT.

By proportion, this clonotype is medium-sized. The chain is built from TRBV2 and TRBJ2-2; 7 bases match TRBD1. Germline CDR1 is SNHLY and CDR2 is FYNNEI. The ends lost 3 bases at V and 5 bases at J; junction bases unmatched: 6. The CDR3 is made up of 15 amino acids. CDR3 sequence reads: CASSDETGLTGELFF. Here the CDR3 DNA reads TGTGCCAGCAGTGACGAGACAGGGCTAACCGGGGAGCTGTTTTTT.

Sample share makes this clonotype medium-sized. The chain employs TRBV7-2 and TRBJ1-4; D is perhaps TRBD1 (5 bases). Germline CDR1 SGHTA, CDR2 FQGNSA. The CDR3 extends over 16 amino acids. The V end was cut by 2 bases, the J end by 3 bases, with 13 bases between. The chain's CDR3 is CASSLYRPSPNEKLFF. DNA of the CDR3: TGTGCCAGCAGCTTATACAGGCCGTCCCCTAATGAAAAACTGTTTTTT.